This T cell receptor beta chain was sequenced in a study of sequential checkpoint blockade in melanoma. Across the whole study: Maintenance nivolumab came after either treatment sequence.

Trimming removed 3 bases at V and 4 bases at J, with 12 bases between. CDR3 size: 14 residues. The germline CDR1 and CDR2 sequences are LNHDA and SQIVND (reference sequence). Data came from immunoSEQ multiplex PCR; TCRdb stores just in-frame clones and leaves some out. This sample has 3,600 or so clones; 57% occur once, and the top ten carry roughly 20%. Sample treatment: randomized to nivolumab then ipilimumab (arm A) or the reverse (arm B). DNA-damaging chemotherapy had not been given to any patient beforehand. Live CD3+CD8+ CD19− CD56− cells were sorted from PBMCs. This clonotype originated in a human patient with melanoma. Some clones in this sample may be carry-over from other donors' samples. The material sequenced was CD8+ T cells sorted from blood (inferred from file names), taken from a patient given nivolumab and ipilimumab in sequence. The chain recombines TRBV19 with TRBJ1-1; tentatively, D is TRBD1 (6 bases). CDR3 coding DNA: TGTGCCAGTAGTATCACCGGGACACCCACTGAAGCTTTCTTT. Translating gives CASSITGTPTEAFF.